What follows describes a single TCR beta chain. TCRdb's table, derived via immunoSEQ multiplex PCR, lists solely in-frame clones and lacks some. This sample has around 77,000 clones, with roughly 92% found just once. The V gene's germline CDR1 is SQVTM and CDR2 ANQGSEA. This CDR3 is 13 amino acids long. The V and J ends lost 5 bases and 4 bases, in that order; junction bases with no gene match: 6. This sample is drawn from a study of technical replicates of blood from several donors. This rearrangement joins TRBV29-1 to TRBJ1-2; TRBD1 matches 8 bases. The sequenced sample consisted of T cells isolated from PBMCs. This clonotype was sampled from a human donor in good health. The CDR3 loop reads CSVQTGVIYGYTF. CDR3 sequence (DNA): TGCAGCGTTCAGACAGGGGTCATCTATGGCTACACCTTC.